The 18 T cell receptor beta chains reported below all come from one sample, sequenced in a study of cytomegalovirus exposure and HLA in healthy donors. The primer mix had 60 Vbeta and 13 Jbeta primers. Clones were sequenced by immunoSEQ multiplex PCR, and TCRdb holds only the in-frame ones, with some missing. The ten most abundant clones cover roughly 0.98% of a sample with 200,000 to 250,000 clones. The sample taken for sequencing was PBMCs. The receptors were sampled from a woman aged 25 to 39 in good health and CMV-seropositive.

The chain carries TRBV19 and TRBJ2-1; 9 positions agree with TRBD2. From germline, CDR1 is LNHDA and CDR2 SQIVND (reference sequence). The junction had 7 bases not matched to a gene; V was cut back by 3 bases and J by 7 bases. This CDR3 region has 15 residues. CDR3 sequence (DNA): TGTGCCAGTAGTATGGAGCGGGAGGCGTCAAATGAGCAGTTCTTC. This codes for CASSMEREASNEQFF.

The genes are TRBV6-5 and TRBJ2-1; 7 positions agree with TRBD2. V trimming: 2 bases; J trimming: 8 bases; junction bases outside the gene matches: 0. This CDR3 contains 12 residues. Germline V lookup: CDR1 MNHEY, CDR2 SVGAGI. CDR3 nucleotide sequence: TGTGCCAGCAGTTACCGGGGGGATGAGCAGTTCTTC. Its translation: CASSYRGDEQFF.

On this clone: An end of the junction differs from the germline gene, which may be a read error. The J gene is TRBJ2-7, the V gene TRBV5-1, with 7 bases that match TRBD1. The CDR3 sequence is 16 residues long. Germline assignment: CDR1 SGHRS and CDR2 YFSETQ. CDR3 residues: CASSPYGNRGEGEQHF. The CDR3 DNA sequence: TGCGCCAGCAGCCCGTATGGGAACAGGGGCGAAGGGGAGCAGCACTTC. Filled out from reference TRBV5-1 and TRBJ2-7, the complete variable domain reads KAGVTQTPRYLIKTRGQQVTLSCSPISGHRSVSWYQQTPGQGLQFLFEYFSETQRNKGNFPGRFSGRQFSNSRSEMNVSTLELGDSALYLCASSPYGNRGEGEQHFGPGTRLTVT.

V is TRBV5-4 and J is TRBJ2-7, with 9 bases identical to TRBD2. Unmatched junction bases numbered 6, after V lost 0 bases and J lost 2 bases. The CDR3 is made up of 16 amino acids. Germline CDR1 reads SGHNT; CDR2 reads YYREEE (reference sequence). CDR3 coding DNA: TGTGCCAGCAGCTTGGGACTAGCGGACCTACCCTACGAGCAGTACTTC. Encoded protein: CASSLGLADLPYEQYF.

The chain couples TRBV28 to TRBJ1-1; D is perhaps TRBD1 (5 bases). The CDR3 is made up of 14 amino acids. Germline CDR1 and CDR2: MDHEN and SYDVKM. Trimming took off 2 bases at V and 1 base at J, with 8 bases between the two ends. CDR3 coding DNA: TGTGCCAGCAGTTTACCCAGGGAGAACACTGAAGCTTTCTTT. The encoded protein is CASSLPRENTEAFF.

This chain joins TRBV18 and TRBJ2-5, with D possibly being TRBD2 (5 bases). CDR1 and CDR2 (germline): KGHSH, LQKENI. Trimming stripped 6 bases from V and 3 bases from J, with 8 bases between. The CDR3 has 12 amino acids. The CDR3 region is CASSSGEETQYF. The CDR3 DNA reads TGTGCCAGCTCGTCCGGGGAAGAGACCCAGTACTTC.

The V gene is TRBV11-3, the J gene TRBJ1-1; D uncertain. There are 17 residues in the CDR3. Germline CDR1 SGHNT, CDR2 YENEEA. V was cut by 5 bases and J by 3 bases, with 22 bases left in between. The CDR3 sequence: CASSLSGGQISDTEAFF. The DNA of the CDR3 is TGTGCCAGCAGCCTCTCGGGTGGCCAAATATCGGACACTGAAGCTTTCTTT.

The J gene is TRBJ1-4, the V gene TRBV28; 7 positions match TRBD1. The length of the CDR3 is 16 residues. CDR1 is MDHEN, CDR2 SYDVKM, per germline. After removal of 6 bases from V and 4 bases from J, the junction contained 11 bases not matched to a gene. CDR3: CASSSAPRGFNEKLFF. The CDR3 nucleotides read TGTGCCAGCAGCTCCGCCCCCAGGGGGTTTAATGAAAAACTGTTTTTT.

The chain combines TRBV2 with TRBJ2-1, with 9 bases identical to TRBD2. The trim removed 2 bases at V and 8 bases at J, leaving 4 bases unmatched. Looked up from germline, CDR1 is SNHLY and CDR2 is FYNNEI. The length of the CDR3 is 14 residues. The CDR3 coding sequence is TGTGCCAGCAGTGAACGTGGGACTAGCCATGAGCAGTTCTTC. It translates to CASSERGTSHEQFF. The variable domain in full, with the rest retrieved from reference TRBV2 and TRBJ2-1, is EPEVTQTPSHQVTQMGQEVILRCVPISNHLYFYWYRQILGQKVEFLVSFYNNEISEKSEIFDDQFSVERPDGSNFTLKIRSTKLEDSAMYFCASSERGTSHEQFFGPGTRLTVL.

The CDR3 region has the DNA TGTGCCAGCAGCTCCTGGGCTAGCGGGGGGAATCAAGAGACCCAGTACTTC. Amino acid sequence: CASSSWASGGNQETQYF. The J gene is TRBJ2-5, the V gene TRBV27; TRBD2 matches at 11 bases. CDR3 length: 17 amino acids. Germline values: CDR1 MNHEY, CDR2 SMNVEV (reference sequence). The V segment lost 6 bases and the J segment 2 bases; nucleotides outside the gene matches: 11.

This chain uses TRBV19 with TRBJ1-1, with 10 bases matching TRBD1. V shed 3 bases and J 4 bases; nucleotides not matched to a gene: 5. Looked up from germline, CDR1 is LNHDA and CDR2 is SQIVND (reference sequence). CDR3 length: 15 amino acids. Written as DNA, the CDR3 is TGTGCCAGTAGTATCCAGGGACAGGGGATCACTGAAGCTTTCTTT. This translates into CASSIQGQGITEAFF.

CDR3 in amino acids: CASSTTGGAGYSNQPQHF. CDR3 in DNA: TGTGCCAGCAGCACGACAGGGGGCGCGGGGTATAGCAATCAGCCCCAGCATTTT. This sequence joins TRBV7-2 and TRBJ1-5; TRBD1 matches at 10 bases. This CDR3 has 18 amino acids. In germline, CDR1 is SGHTA, CDR2 FQGNSA. The trim removed 5 bases at V and 0 bases at J, leaving 10 bases unmatched.

The chain joins TRBV25-1 to TRBJ2-2, with 7 bases fitting TRBD2. Per germline, CDR1 MGHDK and CDR2 SYGVNS. V dropped 3 bases and J dropped 0; count of bases not matched to a gene: 1. The CDR3 runs 15 residues. In DNA, the CDR3 is TGTGCCAGCAGTGACCGGGGGGCGAACACCGGGGAGCTGTTTTTT. This encodes CASSDRGANTGELFF. Based on the CDR3 plus reference TRBV25-1 and TRBJ2-2, the full variable domain is EADIYQTPRYLVIGTGKKITLECSQTMGHDKMYWYQQDPGMELHLIHYSYGVNSTEKGDLSSESTVSRIRTEHFPLTLESARPSHTSQYLCASSDRGANTGELFFGEGSRLTVL.

The chain employs TRBV18 and TRBJ1-2; a weak D match, TRBD1 (6 bases). V shed 2 bases and J shed 4 bases, with 14 bases lying between them. Germline CDR1 reads KGHSH; CDR2 reads LQKENI. CDR3 length equals 15 residues. CDR3 residues: CASSPTQGISYGYTF. CDR3 coding DNA: TGTGCCAGCTCACCAACACAGGGAATCAGCTATGGCTACACCTTC.

The chain is built from TRBV5-1 and TRBJ2-5; TRBD2 matches 7 bases. Per germline, CDR1 SGHRS and CDR2 YFSETQ. The CDR3 contains 14 residues. V shed 6 bases, J shed 2 bases, and the junction held 7 bases outside the gene matches. CDR3 protein: CASTPRGRQETQYF. Written as DNA, the CDR3 is TGCGCCAGCACCCCGCGGGGGAGGCAAGAGACCCAGTACTTC.

The V call is TRBV10-3, the J call TRBJ1-5, with 9 nucleotides matching TRBD1. The ends lost 4 bases at V and 2 bases at J; junction bases unmatched: 9. The CDR3 is made up of 17 amino acids. Germline loops: CDR1 ENHRY, CDR2 SYGVKD. In nucleotides, the CDR3 is TGTGCCATCAGTGCATCCCAGGGACAGGGTGGCAATCAGCCCCAGCATTTT. Its protein product is CAISASQGQGGNQPQHF.

The chain couples TRBV4-1 to TRBJ2-4, with 8 bases aligning to TRBD1. Germline CDR1 and CDR2: MGHRA and YSYEKL. The CDR3 covers 16 residues. The ends lost 0 bases at V and 6 bases at J; junction bases unmatched: 7. As DNA, the CDR3 is TGCGCCAGCAGCCAAGATGGGAGACAGGGGTTAAACATTCAGTACTTC. Translating it yields CASSQDGRQGLNIQYF.

The gene calls are TRBV7-2 and TRBJ2-1; D ambiguous. Per the germline V gene, CDR1 is SGHTA and CDR2 is FQGNSA. The CDR3 covers 15 residues. Trimming pared 5 bases from V and 0 bases from J, leaving 11 bases between. CDR3 in DNA: TGTGCCAGCAGCCCCCAATTTAGCTCCTACAATGAGCAGTTCTTC. Translated: CASSPQFSSYNEQFF.